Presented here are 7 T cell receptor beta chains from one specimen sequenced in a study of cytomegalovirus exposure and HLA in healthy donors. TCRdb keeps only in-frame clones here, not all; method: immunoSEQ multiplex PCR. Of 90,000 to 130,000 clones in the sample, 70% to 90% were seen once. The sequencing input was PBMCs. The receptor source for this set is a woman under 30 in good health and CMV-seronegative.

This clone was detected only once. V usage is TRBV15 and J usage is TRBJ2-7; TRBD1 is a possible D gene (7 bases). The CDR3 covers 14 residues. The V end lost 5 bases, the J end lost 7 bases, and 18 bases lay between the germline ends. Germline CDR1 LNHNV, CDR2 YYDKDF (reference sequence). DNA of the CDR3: TGTGCCACCAGCCGACAGGGACTCCTGGGGGAGCAGTACTTC. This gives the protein CATSRQGLLGEQYF.

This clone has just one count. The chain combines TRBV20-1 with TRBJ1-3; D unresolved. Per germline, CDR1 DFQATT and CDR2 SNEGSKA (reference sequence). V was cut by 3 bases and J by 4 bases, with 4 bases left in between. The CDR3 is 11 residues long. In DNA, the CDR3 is TGCAGTGCTAGTAGAGGAAACACCATATATTTT. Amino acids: CSASRGNTIYF.

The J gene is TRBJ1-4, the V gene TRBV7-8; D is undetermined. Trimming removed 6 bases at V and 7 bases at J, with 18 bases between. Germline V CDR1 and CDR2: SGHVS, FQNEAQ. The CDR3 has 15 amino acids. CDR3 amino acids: CASSISSLYGEKLFF. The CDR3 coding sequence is TGTGCCAGCAGTATATCCTCCCTGTACGGTGAAAAACTGTTTTTT.

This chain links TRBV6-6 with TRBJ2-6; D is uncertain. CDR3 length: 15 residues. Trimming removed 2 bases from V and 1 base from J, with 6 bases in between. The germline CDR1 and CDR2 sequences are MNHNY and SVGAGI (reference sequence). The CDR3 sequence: CASSYPGSGANVLTF. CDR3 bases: TGTGCCAGCAGTTACCCGGGTTCTGGGGCCAACGTCCTGACTTTC.

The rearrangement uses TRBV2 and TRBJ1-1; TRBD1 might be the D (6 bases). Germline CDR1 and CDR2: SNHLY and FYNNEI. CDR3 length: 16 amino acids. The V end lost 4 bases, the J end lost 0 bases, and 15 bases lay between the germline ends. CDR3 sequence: CASSVGTLLMNTEAFF. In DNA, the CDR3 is TGTGCCAGCAGTGTGGGGACACTACTTATGAACACTGAAGCTTTCTTT.

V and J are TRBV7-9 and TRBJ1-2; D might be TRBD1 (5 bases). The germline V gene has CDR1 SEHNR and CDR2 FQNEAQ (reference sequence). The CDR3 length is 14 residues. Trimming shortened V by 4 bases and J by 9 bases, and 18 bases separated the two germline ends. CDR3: CASSSPQGYRSYTF. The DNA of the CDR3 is TGTGCCAGCAGCTCTCCCCAGGGTTATAGGAGCTACACCTTC.

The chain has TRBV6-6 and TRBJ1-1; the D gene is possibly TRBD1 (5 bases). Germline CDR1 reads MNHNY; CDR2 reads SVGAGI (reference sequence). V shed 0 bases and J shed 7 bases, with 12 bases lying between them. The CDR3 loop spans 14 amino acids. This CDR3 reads CASSYSPGFDEAFF. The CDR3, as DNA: TGTGCCAGCAGTTACTCCCCAGGGTTCGATGAAGCTTTCTTT.